The 26 T cell receptor beta chains given below trace back to one sample, sequenced in a study of blood T cell repertoires in COVID-19. The repertoire was sequenced with immunoSEQ multiplex PCR; TCRdb's copy has only in-frame clones and lacks some. The data contain under 200,000 clones, about 88% of them singletons. The sample taken for sequencing was peripheral blood. These receptors came from a man in his sixties with COVID-19, enrolled during active disease.

The genes are TRBV4-2 and TRBJ1-1; 8 positions match TRBD1. Germline V gene sequence: CDR1 LGHNA, CDR2 YNFKEQ. The CDR3 runs to 15 residues. Unmatched junction bases numbered 5, after V lost 4 bases and J lost 1 base. CDR3 protein: CASSRPTGENTEAFF. The CDR3 coding sequence is TGTGCCAGCAGCCGCCCGACAGGGGAGAACACTGAAGCTTTCTTT.

In this sample, this clone turned up once. This chain connects TRBV7-9 to TRBJ1-3; 8 positions match TRBD1. CDR3 length: 14 residues. Trimming took 5 bases from V and 4 from J; bases not matched to a gene: 4. The germline V gene encodes CDR1 SEHNR and CDR2 FQNEAQ (reference sequence). The CDR3 DNA reads as TGTGCCAGCAGCCCTGGGACAGGCGGAAACACCATATATTTT. Translating it yields CASSPGTGGNTIYF.

The V and J genes are TRBV19 and TRBJ2-1; maybe TRBD2 (5 bases). Trimming took 7 bases from V and 9 from J, leaving 19 bases between them. This CDR3 spans 14 amino acids. Germline CDR1 LNHDA, CDR2 SQIVND (reference sequence). The CDR3 spells CASKEGIGRVEQFF. In DNA, the CDR3 is TGTGCCAGTAAGGAAGGAATTGGGCGGGTTGAGCAGTTCTTC.

The rearrangement links TRBV13 to TRBJ2-7, with D possibly TRBD1 on 6 matching bases. Per the germline V gene, CDR1 is PRHDT and CDR2 is FYEKMQ (reference sequence). Trimming left V 1 base short and J 2 bases short, with 18 bases between. The CDR3 runs 17 residues. Here the CDR3 DNA reads TGTGCCAGCAGCTTAGATCGGCTGGACAGCCGTCCCTACGAGCAGTACTTC. It codes for CASSLDRLDSRPYEQYF. Based on the CDR3 plus reference TRBV13 and TRBJ2-7, the full variable domain is AAGVIQSPRHLIKEKRETATLKCYPIPRHDTVYWYQQGPGQDPQFLISFYEKMQSDKGSIPDRFSAQQFSDYHSELNMSSLELGDSALYFCASSLDRLDSRPYEQYFGPGTRLTVT.

The rearrangement uses TRBV4-1 and TRBJ1-2, with 8 bases aligning to TRBD1. Germline V gene lookup returns CDR1 MGHRA and CDR2 YSYEKL. V was pared by 0 bases and J by 2 bases, with 2 bases of the junction left unmatched. The CDR3 sequence is 15 residues long. This CDR3 reads CASSQEDRANYGYTF. CDR3 nucleotide sequence: TGCGCCAGCAGCCAAGAGGACAGGGCCAACTATGGCTACACCTTC.

The chain joins TRBV5-4 to TRBJ2-4; D gene unclear. This CDR3 comprises 15 residues. V was clipped by 0 bases and J by 2 bases, with 9 bases between them. The germline V gene has CDR1 SGHNT and CDR2 YYREEE (reference sequence). The CDR3 reads CASSLVTYTKNIQYF. The CDR3 region has the DNA TGTGCCAGCAGCTTGGTAACCTATACCAAAAACATTCAGTACTTC.

The chain combines TRBV7-2 with TRBJ1-3; D remains ambiguous. V was trimmed by 0 bases and J by 4 bases, leaving 7 bases between them. This CDR3 comprises 14 residues. Germline CDR1 reads SGHTA; CDR2 reads FQGNSA. CDR3 loop: CASSLALAGNTIYF. The CDR3, as DNA: TGTGCCAGCAGCTTAGCTTTAGCAGGAAACACCATATATTTT.

V gene TRBV4-3 combines with J gene TRBJ2-7, with 11 bases fitting TRBD1. J gave up 3 bases and V 4 bases, and 5 bases lay outside the gene matches. Germline V gene sequence: CDR1 LGHNA, CDR2 YSLEER. The CDR3 spans 15 residues. The CDR3 loop is CASSPLGQGVYEQYF. DNA of the CDR3: TGCGCCAGCAGCCCCCTGGGACAGGGGGTCTACGAGCAGTACTTC.

The rearrangement links TRBV19 to TRBJ2-1; D is perhaps TRBD1 (6 bases). Germline CDR1 and CDR2: LNHDA and SQIVND (reference sequence). This CDR3 is built from 13 residues. V lost 8 bases to trimming and J lost 5 bases, with 13 bases between them. The CDR3 loop is CASLKDSHNEQFF. The DNA of the CDR3 is TGTGCCAGTTTAAAGGACAGCCACAATGAGCAGTTCTTC.

The J gene is TRBJ1-4, the V gene TRBV28; no clear D gene. The CDR3 extends over 16 amino acids. V dropped 3 bases and J dropped 4 bases, with 15 bases sitting between them. The germline CDR1 and CDR2 sequences are MDHEN and SYDVKM. CDR3 residues: CASSLFVAGSNEKLFF. CDR3 coding DNA: TGTGCCAGCAGTTTGTTTGTCGCGGGTAGTAATGAAAAACTGTTTTTT.

This chain connects TRBV7-3 to TRBJ2-1; 10 bases are a match to TRBD2. CDR3 length: 16 amino acids. J lost 6 bases, V lost 1 base, and 6 bases had no gene match. CDR1 is SGHTA and CDR2 is FQGTGA in the germline V gene. The CDR3 nucleotides are TGTGCCAGCAGCTTAATGCCGTCTAGCGGGAGCAATGAGCAGTTCTTC. Amino acid sequence: CASSLMPSSGSNEQFF.

In DNA form, the CDR3 reads TGCGCCAGCAGCCAAAGACCACAGGTGGATCGGGGGATCTCCTACGAGCAGTACTTC. It translates to CASSQRPQVDRGISYEQYF. V usage is TRBV4-1 and J usage is TRBJ2-7; D is perhaps TRBD2 (6 bases). Trimming removed 2 bases from V and 0 bases from J, with 23 bases in between. The CDR3 runs to 19 residues. Germline CDR1 is MGHRA and CDR2 is YSYEKL.

The chain has TRBV14 and TRBJ1-5; TRBD1 aligns across 9 bases. Germline CDR1 is SGHDN and CDR2 is FVKESK. The junction had 4 bases not matched to a gene; V was cut back by 3 bases and J by 4 bases. The CDR3 sequence is 15 residues long. CDR3 protein: CASSHPTGGNQPQHF. Written as DNA, the CDR3 is TGTGCCAGCAGCCACCCGACAGGGGGTAATCAGCCCCAGCATTTT.

The chain links TRBV27 to TRBJ2-7; maybe TRBD2 (6 bases). In germline, CDR1 is MNHEY, CDR2 SMNVEV (reference sequence). CDR3 length: 15 residues. V was trimmed by 5 bases and J by 3 bases, leaving 17 bases between them. CDR3 sequence reads: CASSLKGLANYEQYF. The CDR3 coding sequence is TGTGCCAGCAGTCTTAAGGGACTTGCAAACTACGAGCAGTACTTC.

The chain links TRBV5-1 to TRBJ2-3, with 7 bases lining up with TRBD2. V dropped 1 base and J dropped 4; count of bases not matched to a gene: 6. The CDR3 contains 15 residues. Per germline, CDR1 SGHRS and CDR2 YFSETQ. DNA for the CDR3: TGCGCCAGCAGCTTGTGGACTAGTACCCCAGATACGCAGTATTTT. Residues: CASSLWTSTPDTQYF.

The rearrangement links TRBV30 to TRBJ2-1; D is perhaps TRBD2 (6 bases). The CDR3 contains 16 residues. Trimming pared 5 bases from V and 9 bases from J, leaving 26 bases between. Germline values: CDR1 GTSNPN, CDR2 SVGIG (reference sequence). In DNA form, the CDR3 reads TGTGCCTGGGCCCGGGACTCCCTGACTGGGGCTGCTGAGCAGTTCTTC. Protein: CAWARDSLTGAAEQFF.

The gene calls are TRBV5-5 and TRBJ1-2, with 8 nucleotides matching TRBD1. The CDR3 contains 15 residues. CDR1 and CDR2 (germline): SGHKS, YYEKEE (reference sequence). V shed 4 bases, J shed 2 bases, and the junction held 7 bases outside the gene matches. DNA of the CDR3: TGTGCCAGCAGCCCCCAGACAGGGGACAACTATGGCTACACCTTC. Its protein is CASSPQTGDNYGYTF. Full variable domain (rest looked up from reference TRBV5-5 and TRBJ1-2): DAGVTQSPTHLIKTRGQQVTLRCSPISGHKSVSWYQQVLGQGPQFIFQYYEKEERGRGNFPDRFSARQFPNYSSELNVNALLLGDSALYLCASSPQTGDNYGYTFGSGTRLTVV.

This clone was seen a single time. The V gene is TRBV5-4, the J gene TRBJ1-2; D gene ambiguous. The V gene lost 2 bases and the J gene lost 3 bases, with 5 bases spanning the gap. This CDR3 has 12 amino acids. Germline CDR1 is SGHNT and CDR2 is YYREEE (reference sequence). For the CDR3, the DNA is TGTGCCAGCAGCTTCTCCTACTATGGCTACACCTTC. Its protein product is CASSFSYYGYTF.

This clone has just a few counts. The chain links TRBV18 to TRBJ2-7; D remains unclear. The CDR3 is 13 residues long. Germline V gene lookup returns CDR1 KGHSH and CDR2 LQKENI. Trimming shortened V by 7 bases and J by 1 base, and 11 bases separated the two germline ends. CDR3 sequence reads: CASYGGVSYEQYF. CDR3 DNA: TGTGCCAGCTACGGCGGTGTATCCTACGAGCAGTACTTC.

The CDR3 spells CSASPQDTQYF. The DNA for the CDR3 is TGCAGTGCTTCCCCTCAGGATACGCAGTATTTT. The J gene is TRBJ2-3, the V gene TRBV20-1; no firm D call. The germline V gene has CDR1 DFQATT and CDR2 SNEGSKA (reference sequence). V lost 5 bases, J lost 6 bases, and 9 bases lay in between. This CDR3 has 11 residues.

The rearrangement joins TRBV5-6 to TRBJ2-7, with 11 bases identical to TRBD2. Germline V gene lookup returns CDR1 SGHDT and CDR2 YYEEEE. This CDR3 is built from 15 residues. V was clipped by 3 bases and J by 2 bases; unmatched bases: 4. CDR3 amino acids: CASSSLAGGPYEQYF. CDR3 nucleotides: TGTGCCAGCAGCTCCCTAGCGGGAGGACCCTACGAGCAGTACTTC.

The chain combines TRBV29-1 with TRBJ2-5, with TRBD1 as a possible D gene (5 bases). The V gene lost 4 bases and the J gene lost 2 bases, with 11 bases spanning the gap. Germline V CDR1 and CDR2: SQVTM, ANQGSEA. The CDR3 is 13 amino acids. In nucleotides, the CDR3 is TGCAGCGTTGGGGGCCACAGACAAGAGACCCAGTACTTC. This encodes CSVGGHRQETQYF.

The gene calls are TRBV6-6 and TRBJ2-1, with TRBD2 matching over 13 bases. The V gene end was trimmed by 5 bases and the J gene end by 2 bases; junction bases not matched to a gene: 0. The CDR3 totals 15 residues. Germline V lookup: CDR1 MNHNY, CDR2 SVGAGI (reference sequence). The CDR3 sequence is CASSGLAGAYNEQFF. Written as DNA, the CDR3 is TGTGCCAGCAGTGGACTAGCGGGGGCCTACAATGAGCAGTTCTTC.

The rearrangement links TRBV5-1 to TRBJ2-3; 7 nucleotides line up with TRBD2. The V and J ends lost 8 bases and 0 bases, in that order; junction bases with no gene match: 6. Germline CDR1 and CDR2: SGHRS and YFSETQ. The CDR3 loop spans 14 amino acids. The CDR3 is CASKNSGSTDTQYF. The CDR3 DNA sequence: TGCGCCAGTAAGAATAGCGGGAGCACAGATACGCAGTATTTT.

This chain uses TRBV28 with TRBJ2-1; TRBD2 is a possible D gene (5 bases). The CDR3 is made up of 16 amino acids. Germline values: CDR1 MDHEN, CDR2 SYDVKM. V lost 6 bases to trimming and J lost 0 bases, with 15 bases between them. CDR3 protein: CASSPKGGPSYNEQFF. The CDR3, as DNA: TGTGCCAGCAGCCCGAAAGGCGGGCCCTCCTACAATGAGCAGTTCTTC.

This clone showed up just a few times. The chain employs TRBV28 and TRBJ1-2; possibly TRBD1 for D (6 bases). CDR3 length: 13 amino acids. Trimming cost V 2 bases and J 5 bases, with 9 bases left between them. Germline lookup yields CDR1 MDHEN and CDR2 SYDVKM. The CDR3 DNA follows: TGTGCCAGCAGTTTAGGGACAAGATATGGCTACACCTTC. This sequence encodes CASSLGTRYGYTF.